One and the same sample provided the 22 T cell receptor beta chains below, sequenced in a study of T cell responses to AZD1222 COVID-19 vaccine. Assay: immunoSEQ multiplex PCR; the TCRdb copy retains only in-frame clones and omits some. The sample gives 140,000 or so clones, around nine tenths of which show up once; 3% to 4% is in the top ten. This specimen was peripheral blood, taken 28 days after the second AZD1222 dose. The receptors originated from an adult who received the AZD1222 COVID-19 vaccine.

This sequence joins TRBV24-1 and TRBJ2-7, with a tentative D call TRBD1 (6 bases). V lost 6 bases to trimming and J lost 6 bases, with 11 bases between them. This CDR3 has 12 amino acids. Germline V gene data show CDR1 as KGHDR and CDR2 as SFDVKD. The CDR3 DNA reads as TGTGCCACCAGTACAGGGCTAGGCGAGCAGTACTTC. Translating gives CATSTGLGEQYF.

The V call is TRBV19, the J call TRBJ1-1; 10 bases map to TRBD1. Germline V lookup: CDR1 LNHDA, CDR2 SQIVND (reference sequence). Trimming cost V 9 bases and J 1 base; bases outside gene matches: 11. The CDR3 totals 16 residues. CDR3 amino acids: CAREWDRGCRNTEAFF. For the CDR3, the DNA is TGTGCCAGGGAATGGGACAGGGGATGTCGGAACACTGAAGCTTTCTTT.

Only one count was recorded for this clone. The genes are TRBV19 and TRBJ2-5; weak D call: TRBD2 (6 bases). Germline CDR1 and CDR2: LNHDA and SQIVND (reference sequence). This CDR3 contains 14 residues. Trimming pared 0 bases from V and 4 bases from J, leaving 9 bases between. CDR3 loop: CASSIDQRAETQYF. CDR3 bases: TGTGCCAGTAGTATAGATCAGCGGGCAGAGACCCAGTACTTC.

The DNA of the CDR3 is TGTGCCAGCAGTTTAACTAGCGGGGGCGGGGGTACGCAGTATTTT. It yields the protein CASSLTSGGGGTQYF. The gene calls are TRBV27 and TRBJ2-3; 11 nucleotides line up with TRBD2. J was trimmed by 8 bases and V by 2 bases; bases with no gene match: 6. Looked up from germline, CDR1 is MNHEY and CDR2 is SMNVEV (reference sequence). The CDR3 is 15 amino acids.

This clone has a single count. This chain uses TRBV6-5 with TRBJ1-1, with D tentatively TRBD1 (5 bases). V was cut by 6 bases and J by 1 base, with 15 bases left in between. CDR1 is MNHEY and CDR2 is SVGAGI in the germline V gene. CDR3 length: 15 residues. CDR3: CASSRPGAQNTEAFF. CDR3 in DNA: TGTGCCAGCAGCCGCCCCGGGGCGCAGAACACTGAAGCTTTCTTT.

The gene calls are TRBV19 and TRBJ2-1; 10 bases fit TRBD2. This CDR3 contains 17 residues. With 5 bases clipped from V and 7 bases from J, the junction kept 14 bases outside the gene matches. The germline gives CDR1 LNHDA, CDR2 SQIVND (reference sequence). The CDR3 region is CASSPISGRSGRNEQFF. The CDR3 DNA follows: TGTGCCAGTAGTCCGATTAGCGGGAGGTCAGGAAGGAATGAGCAGTTCTTC.

In its sample, this clone was seen once. V usage is TRBV5-4 and J usage is TRBJ1-4; D gene uncertain. From germline, CDR1 is SGHNT and CDR2 YYREEE (reference sequence). Between the trimmed V and J ends, which lost 4 bases and 4 bases, there was a span of 11 bases. The CDR3 totals 14 residues. The CDR3 DNA sequence: TGTGCCAGCAGCATAGATTCGATTAATGAAAAACTGTTTTTT. Translating it yields CASSIDSINEKLFF. The variable domain in full, with the rest retrieved from reference TRBV5-4 and TRBJ1-4, is ETGVTQSPTHLIKTRGQQVTLRCSSQSGHNTVSWYQQALGQGPQFIFQYYREEENGRGNFPPRFSGLQFPNYSSELNVNALELDDSALYLCASSIDSINEKLFFGSGTQLSVL.

The CDR3 nucleotides read TGCAGCGTCGACAGGGGGCTGGAGACCCAGTACTTC. This gives the protein CSVDRGLETQYF. The chain combines TRBV29-1 with TRBJ2-5, with 10 bases fitting TRBD1. Germline V gene sequence: CDR1 SQVTM, CDR2 ANQGSEA. The CDR3 runs to 12 residues. The ends lost 6 bases at V and 5 bases at J; junction bases unmatched: 3.

The chain joins TRBV28 to TRBJ1-5; D is possibly TRBD1 (5 bases). Trimming removed 2 bases at V and 7 bases at J, with 12 bases between. There are 14 residues in the CDR3. Germline values: CDR1 MDHEN, CDR2 SYDVKM. The DNA for the CDR3 is TGTGCCAGCAGTTTAATAGGGGACGGCCAGCCCCAGCATTTT. Residues: CASSLIGDGQPQHF. Supplemented by reference TRBV28 and TRBJ1-5, the full variable domain reads DVKVTQSSRYLVKRTGEKVFLECVQDMDHENMFWYRQDPGLGLRLIYFSYDVKMKEKGDIPEGYSVSREKKERFSLILESASTNQTSMYLCASSLIGDGQPQHFGDGTRLSIL.

This chain connects TRBV6-5 to TRBJ2-7; TRBD1 might be the D (5 bases). The CDR3 length is 14 residues. CDR1 and CDR2 (germline): MNHEY, SVGAGI. The V end lost 11 bases, the J end lost 4 bases, and 21 bases lay between the germline ends. This CDR3 is CAGKGTTVAYEQYF. As DNA, the CDR3 is TGTGCCGGCAAAGGAACGACAGTGGCTTACGAGCAGTACTTC.

This clone was detected only once. The chain recombines TRBV29-1 with TRBJ1-1, with TRBD1 matching 7 bases. CDR3 length: 12 residues. The germline V gene has CDR1 SQVTM and CDR2 ANQGSEA. J was trimmed by 5 bases and V by 4 bases; bases with no gene match: 4. For the CDR3, the DNA is TGCAGCGTTGCGGTCAGGGGGACTGAAGCTTTCTTT. Residues: CSVAVRGTEAFF.

V usage is TRBV5-1 and J usage is TRBJ2-5; TRBD2 aligns across 16 bases. After removal of 4 bases from V and 1 base from J, the junction contained 7 bases not matched to a gene. CDR3 length: 18 amino acids. Per the germline V gene, CDR1 is SGHRS and CDR2 is YFSETQ. The CDR3 here is CASSVGTSGRVGQETQYF. DNA for the CDR3: TGCGCCAGCAGCGTCGGGACTAGCGGGAGGGTTGGCCAAGAGACCCAGTACTTC.

The chain couples TRBV4-2 to TRBJ1-4; D remains unclear. Trimming pared 1 base from V and 0 bases from J, leaving 12 bases between. The CDR3 has 17 amino acids. In germline, CDR1 is LGHNA, CDR2 YNFKEQ. This CDR3 is CASSQVPGTATNEKLFF. CDR3 sequence (DNA): TGTGCCAGCAGCCAAGTACCGGGTACTGCAACTAATGAAAAACTGTTTTTT.

The chain carries TRBV12-3 or TRBV12-4 and TRBJ2-2, with D possibly TRBD2 on 5 matching bases. This CDR3 is built from 11 residues. V lost 8 bases to trimming and J lost 5 bases, with 6 bases between them. The CDR3 reads CASRRTGELFF. CDR3 in DNA: TGTGCCAGCCGGAGGACCGGGGAGCTGTTTTTT.

V is TRBV6-5 and J is TRBJ1-5, with 7 nucleotides matching TRBD1. Unmatched junction bases numbered 5, after V lost 0 bases and J lost 3 bases. Germline V gene data show CDR1 as MNHEY and CDR2 as SVGAGI. The CDR3 is 16 amino acids. The CDR3 nucleotides read TGTGCCAGCAGTTACTCCCAGGACAGGTTCAATCAGCCCCAGCATTTT. Protein product: CASSYSQDRFNQPQHF.

The V and J genes are TRBV19 and TRBJ2-1, with 9 bases aligning to TRBD2. Germline-derived CDR1 and CDR2 are LNHDA and SQIVND (reference sequence). CDR3 length equals 15 residues. The V and J ends lost 7 bases and 2 bases, in that order; junction bases with no gene match: 6. Here the CDR3 reads CASTALAGTYNEQFF. CDR3 nucleotides: TGTGCCAGTACCGCTCTAGCGGGGACCTACAATGAGCAGTTCTTC.

The chain employs TRBV2 and TRBJ1-2; D is unresolved. This CDR3 comprises 14 residues. Germline V gene data show CDR1 as SNHLY and CDR2 as FYNNEI. Trimming stripped 0 bases from V and 2 bases from J, with 7 bases between. For the CDR3, the DNA is TGTGCCAGCAGTGAAGCGGCACGGAACTATGGCTACACCTTC. Protein sequence: CASSEAARNYGYTF.

The rearrangement joins TRBV20-1 to TRBJ1-1; 7 bases line up with TRBD1. The CDR3 contains 14 residues. Unmatched junction bases numbered 7, after V lost 3 bases and J lost 3 bases. Germline V CDR1 and CDR2: DFQATT, SNEGSKA (reference sequence). The CDR3 bases are TGCAGTGCTAGTCAGACAGGGTCGGACACTGAAGCTTTCTTT. This sequence encodes CSASQTGSDTEAFF.

The chain employs TRBV7-8 and TRBJ2-5; TRBD1 agrees at 10 bases. CDR1 is SGHVS and CDR2 is FQNEAQ in the germline V gene. The CDR3 consists of 16 residues. The V gene end was trimmed by 7 bases and the J gene end by 5 bases; junction bases not matched to a gene: 13. CDR3 sequence (DNA): TGTGCCAGCAAAGTTCTAGGACAGGGGGATCTCGAGACCCAGTACTTC. Translation: CASKVLGQGDLETQYF.

CDR3 protein: CASSNWDGEETQYF. The CDR3 DNA reads as TGTGCCAGCAGTAATTGGGACGGCGAAGAGACCCAGTACTTC. The chain employs TRBV6-2 or TRBV6-3 and TRBJ2-5; D could derive from TRBD1 or TRBD2 (5 bases each). Germline lookup yields CDR1 MNHEY and CDR2 SVGEGT. Trimming stripped 5 bases from V and 3 bases from J, with 13 bases between. CDR3 length: 14 amino acids.

The chain couples TRBV5-1 to TRBJ1-3; D gene uncertain. V lost 0 bases to trimming and J lost 4 bases, with 2 bases between them. The CDR3 has 12 residues. Germline values: CDR1 SGHRS, CDR2 YFSETQ. CDR3 loop: CASSLEGNTIYF. The CDR3 coding sequence is TGCGCCAGCAGCTTGGAAGGAAACACCATATATTTT.

The chain has TRBV12-3 or TRBV12-4 and TRBJ2-3; D remains ambiguous. The CDR3 covers 12 residues. The V gene lost 3 bases and the J gene lost 4 bases, with 5 bases spanning the gap. This CDR3 reads CASSFGPDTQYF. The CDR3 nucleotides are TGTGCCAGCAGTTTCGGGCCAGATACGCAGTATTTT.